The TCR beta chain under discussion was sequenced for a study of cytomegalovirus exposure and HLA in healthy donors. This clone has a handful of counts. This PCR relied on a set of 60 Vbeta primers and 13 Jbeta primers. Here immunoSEQ multiplex PCR was the method, and the copy in TCRdb shows in-frame clones only, minus some. The profile covers some 93,000 clones, with less than 10% appearing a single time and about 4.7% taken by the ten largest. The sequence derives from a man between 50 and 59 years old in good health and CMV-seropositive. Material for sequencing was PBMCs.

The chain's CDR3 is CAIRGTSEGEQFF. CDR3 in DNA: TGTGCCATCAGGGGGACTAGCGAGGGGGAGCAGTTCTTC. V usage is TRBV10-3 and J usage is TRBJ2-1, with 10 bases matching TRBD2. The CDR3 covers 13 residues. J gave up 10 bases and V 6 bases, and 6 bases lay outside the gene matches. CDR1 and CDR2 (germline): ENHRY, SYGVKD.